The clone carrying this TCR beta chain was observed a handful of times. Antigen specificity is unknown. This sample is drawn from a study of T-cell memory formation after mild COVID-19. Study at large: TCR clusters were mostly confined to one donor each. Whole-study findings and limits: The study found contracting CD4+ clones mainly in CM and EM and contracting CD8+ clones in EMRA.

Researchers used 5'RACE with constant-segment primers to make TCR alpha and TCR beta cDNA libraries that carry sample barcodes and UMIs. A single record per CDR3 protein comes from TCRdb applying MiXCR to the 5' RACE reads. This table has about 110,000 distinct CDR3 sequences, 9.5% to 15% appearing once. The TCR sequence derives from an adult woman who had mild COVID-19 (a few samples of this study predate the infection). Cell type and time point are not known. The sample comprised PBMCs or a T cell subset sorted from them (not recorded which).

The CDR3 region has the DNA TGCGCCAGCAGCCAAGATACAGGGTGGAGTAGCACAGATACGCAGTATTTT. This codes for CASSQDTGWSSTDTQYF. The chain combines TRBV4-1 with TRBJ2-3; TRBD1 is a possible D gene (6 bases). This CDR3 spans 17 amino acids. Germline CDR1 reads MGHRA; CDR2 reads YSYEKL. The V end lost 0 bases, the J end lost 0 bases, and 13 bases lay between the germline ends.